Each of the 28 T cell receptor beta chains below was sequenced from the same sample in a study of human versus mouse CDR3 diversity and MHC coevolution. The method was immunoSEQ multiplex PCR; TCRdb's version includes in-frame clones alone and lacks a portion of them. The table includes 50,000 to 65,000 clones, over 90% detected once. The material sequenced was naive CD4+ T cells from blood. Subset of the sample: CD45RO-negative CD62L-positive naive CD4 T cells. The origin of the receptors is a person in their sixties in good health.

The chain carries TRBV18 and TRBJ2-7; 10 nucleotides line up with TRBD2. This CDR3 region has 16 residues. Germline CDR1 is KGHSH and CDR2 is LQKENI. Trimming cost V 1 base and J 2 bases; bases outside gene matches: 5. This CDR3 is CASSPQGTSGTYEQYF. The CDR3 DNA is TGTGCCAGCTCACCACAGGGCACTAGCGGGACCTACGAGCAGTACTTC.

The V call is TRBV6-6, the J call TRBJ2-3; TRBD2 aligns across 7 bases. J lost 0 bases, V lost 6 bases, and 6 bases had no gene match. The CDR3 contains 15 residues. Germline V gene lookup returns CDR1 MNHNY and CDR2 SVGAGI (reference sequence). CDR3 loop: CASSGGSASTDTQYF. The DNA for the CDR3 is TGTGCCAGCAGCGGGGGGAGCGCTAGCACAGATACGCAGTATTTT.

The chain uses TRBV19 and TRBJ2-7, with TRBD1 matching over 7 bases. The CDR3 is 15 residues long. V gave up 3 bases and J gave up 4 bases; unmatched junction bases: 9. CDR1 and CDR2 (germline): LNHDA, SQIVND (reference sequence). CDR3 sequence reads: CASSIQPQGTYEQYF. CDR3 in DNA: TGTGCCAGTAGTATTCAACCACAGGGGACGTACGAGCAGTACTTC.

This sequence joins TRBV7-8 and TRBJ2-2; perhaps TRBD1 as D (5 bases). The CDR3 runs 13 residues. Looked up from germline, CDR1 is SGHVS and CDR2 is FQNEAQ. The V and J ends lost 5 bases and 6 bases respectively, with 10 bases between them. This CDR3 is CASSGRVAGELFF. The CDR3 DNA follows: TGTGCCAGCAGCGGCAGGGTTGCCGGGGAGCTGTTTTTT.

CDR3 loop: CASRSTGPGNTIYF. The CDR3 nucleotides are TGTGCCAGCAGGAGCACAGGGCCTGGAAACACCATATATTTT. This chain connects TRBV6-5 to TRBJ1-3, with D perhaps TRBD1 (6 bases). The CDR3 extends over 14 amino acids. CDR1 is MNHEY and CDR2 is SVGAGI in the germline V gene. The ends were cut back, 6 bases at V and 2 bases at J, with 11 bases in the middle.

The rearrangement joins TRBV7-3 to TRBJ1-1; tentatively, D is TRBD1 (6 bases). CDR3 length: 13 residues. Deletions cut 5 bases from V and 7 bases from J, with 14 bases between. Germline values: CDR1 SGHTA, CDR2 FQGTGA. CDR3: CASSPGQVFEAFF. The CDR3 DNA sequence: TGTGCCAGCAGCCCGGGACAAGTTTTTGAAGCTTTCTTT.

V is TRBV27 and J is TRBJ2-7, with 8 positions matching TRBD1. The germline V gene has CDR1 MNHEY and CDR2 SMNVEV (reference sequence). Unmatched junction bases numbered 9, after V lost 8 bases and J lost 3 bases. This CDR3 is built from 14 residues. This CDR3 is CASGVGQGSYEQYF. CDR3 sequence (DNA): TGTGCCAGCGGGGTAGGACAGGGAAGCTACGAGCAGTACTTC.

The rearrangement joins TRBV2 to TRBJ2-1; the D gene is possibly TRBD2 (6 bases). V gave up 5 bases and J gave up 7 bases, with 15 bases separating them. The CDR3 consists of 14 residues. CDR1 is SNHLY and CDR2 is FYNNEI in the germline V gene. The CDR3 bases are TGTGCCAGCAGTACGGGACTTACTCGGAATGAGCAGTTCTTC. It codes for CASSTGLTRNEQFF.

V and J are TRBV18 and TRBJ1-1; the match to TRBD1 covers 8 bases. V trimming: 2 bases; J trimming: 5 bases; junction bases outside the gene matches: 4. Germline values: CDR1 KGHSH, CDR2 LQKENI. The CDR3 sequence is 14 residues long. CDR3 loop: CASSPVDRETEAFF. The CDR3 region has the DNA TGTGCCAGCTCACCAGTGGACAGGGAAACTGAAGCTTTCTTT. Full variable domain (missing parts from reference TRBV18 and TRBJ1-1): NAGVMQNPRHLVRRRGQEARLRCSPMKGHSHVYWYRQLPEEGLKFMVYLQKENIIDESGMPKERFSAEFPKEGPSILRIQQVVRGDSAAYFCASSPVDRETEAFFGQGTRLTVV.

V and J are TRBV28 and TRBJ2-5; TRBD1 aligns across 8 bases. The last part of the DNA fits TRBJ2-7 better; the J call may be wrong. Per the germline V gene, CDR1 is MDHEN and CDR2 is SYDVKM. The CDR3 covers 14 residues. CDR3 sequence: CASSKGQGVYEQYF. CDR3 in DNA: TGTGCCAGCAGTAAAGGACAGGGAGTTTACGAGCAGTACTTC.

The V call is TRBV19, the J call TRBJ1-1; tentatively, D is TRBD1 (5 bases). The CDR3 sequence is 17 residues long. The ends were cut back, 6 bases at V and 2 bases at J, with 22 bases in the middle. Germline CDR1 LNHDA, CDR2 SQIVND (reference sequence). CDR3 sequence reads: CASRAGRGPTINTEAFF. The CDR3 coding sequence is TGTGCCAGTAGGGCTGGGAGGGGCCCCACTATTAACACTGAAGCTTTCTTT.

The chain couples TRBV9 to TRBJ2-5; 11 bases agree with TRBD2. The CDR3 runs to 16 residues. Trimming took 4 bases from V and 4 from J; bases not matched to a gene: 9. Looked up from germline, CDR1 is SGDLS and CDR2 is YYNGEE. The CDR3 sequence: CASSPAGTSGLETQYF. The CDR3 DNA reads TGTGCCAGCAGCCCAGCTGGGACTAGCGGCTTAGAGACCCAGTACTTC.

V and J are TRBV6-5 and TRBJ2-5, with D possibly TRBD1 on 6 matching bases. Germline CDR1 and CDR2: MNHEY and SVGAGI. This CDR3 has 15 amino acids. With 2 bases removed from V and 4 bases from J, the gap between germline ends came to 14 bases. The CDR3 coding sequence is TGTGCCAGCAGTTACCGTGGGGGCCTGGGAGAGACCCAGTACTTC. Encoded protein: CASSYRGGLGETQYF.

The V and J genes are TRBV19 and TRBJ2-5, with 7 bases that match TRBD1. V gave up 2 bases and J gave up 9 bases; unmatched junction bases: 6. The germline gives CDR1 LNHDA, CDR2 SQIVND (reference sequence). The CDR3 loop spans 13 amino acids. The CDR3 DNA sequence: TGTGCCAGTAGTATACGCTTTCAGGGGGCCCAGTACTTC. Amino acids: CASSIRFQGAQYF.

The chain links TRBV7-3 to TRBJ2-7; 9 positions match TRBD1. The junction had 7 bases not matched to a gene; V was cut back by 1 base and J by 6 bases. Germline CDR1 and CDR2: SGHTA and FQGTGA. This CDR3 has 15 amino acids. This CDR3 is CASSLRGGQGSEQYF. Written as DNA, the CDR3 is TGTGCCAGCAGCTTAAGGGGGGGACAGGGTAGCGAGCAGTACTTC.

The chain recombines TRBV5-4 with TRBJ1-2; maybe TRBD1 (5 bases). Deletions cut 5 bases from V and 3 bases from J, with 14 bases between. CDR3 length: 14 amino acids. CDR1 is SGHNT, CDR2 YYREEE, per germline (reference sequence). The CDR3 DNA reads as TGTGCCAGCAGTAACGTCGGCAGGGACTATGGCTACACCTTC. It yields the protein CASSNVGRDYGYTF.

The genes are TRBV18 and TRBJ1-4; 8 bases line up with TRBD1. The CDR3 runs 15 residues. V dropped 6 bases and J dropped 1; count of bases not matched to a gene: 4. Per germline, CDR1 KGHSH and CDR2 LQKENI. CDR3 in amino acids: CASSTGQGTNEKLFF. The CDR3 DNA follows: TGTGCCAGCTCCACCGGACAGGGAACTAATGAAAAACTGTTTTTT.

The chain joins TRBV19 to TRBJ2-7, with 12 bases that match TRBD2. V trimming: 10 bases; J trimming: 9 bases; junction bases outside the gene matches: 10. The CDR3 runs 13 residues. Per germline, CDR1 LNHDA and CDR2 SQIVND (reference sequence). The CDR3 is CATRLAGAPRQYF. The DNA for the CDR3 is TGTGCCACCCGACTAGCGGGAGCCCCCCGGCAGTACTTC.

The chain combines TRBV5-5 with TRBJ1-4; D gene unclear. Trimming cost V 2 bases and J 7 bases, with 15 bases left between them. CDR3 length equals 15 residues. Per germline, CDR1 SGHKS and CDR2 YYEKEE (reference sequence). Here the CDR3 reads CASSLDEGIGEKLFF. The DNA of the CDR3 is TGTGCCAGCAGCTTAGATGAGGGTATTGGTGAAAAACTGTTTTTT.

The V and J genes are TRBV18 and TRBJ1-1; perhaps TRBD1 as D (5 bases). CDR1 is KGHSH and CDR2 is LQKENI in the germline V gene. Deletions cut 3 bases from V and 1 base from J, with 12 bases between. The CDR3 runs to 15 residues. CDR3 sequence reads: CASSPLPQGNTEAFF. The CDR3 nucleotides read TGTGCCAGCTCACCCCTCCCTCAGGGGAACACTGAAGCTTTCTTT.

The chain joins TRBV7-2 to TRBJ2-4; D is perhaps TRBD1 (5 bases). V gave up 1 base and J gave up 7 bases, with 14 bases separating them. The CDR3 spans 15 residues. In germline, CDR1 is SGHTA, CDR2 FQGNSA. CDR3 bases: TGTGCCAGCAGCTTAGGGTGGCAGGGCAGGAACATTCAGTACTTC. This sequence encodes CASSLGWQGRNIQYF.

The CDR3 here is CATSLPRGFNTIYF. In DNA, the CDR3 is TGTGCCACGAGCTTACCCAGGGGTTTCAACACCATATATTTT. The chain has TRBV6-6 and TRBJ1-3, with TRBD1 as a possible D gene (6 bases). Trimming took 10 bases from V and 7 from J, leaving 20 bases between them. Germline V lookup: CDR1 MNHNY, CDR2 SVGAGI (reference sequence). The CDR3 runs to 14 residues.

J is TRBJ2-3 and V is TRBV10-3; D may be TRBD2 (6 bases). Trimming took off 0 bases at V and 7 bases at J, with 8 bases between the two ends. Germline V gene lookup returns CDR1 ENHRY and CDR2 SYGVKD. This CDR3 contains 13 residues. The CDR3 bases are TGTGCCATCAGTGAGTCGCTAGCGCATACGCAGTATTTT. Translating it yields CAISESLAHTQYF.

V gene TRBV11-2 combines with J gene TRBJ1-1; unclear D gene. The CDR3 sequence is 13 residues long. Trimming shortened V by 3 bases and J by 0 bases, and 5 bases separated the two germline ends. Germline V gene lookup returns CDR1 SGHAT and CDR2 FQNNGV. The CDR3 region has the DNA TGTGCCAGCAGCTTCAGGCTGAACACTGAAGCTTTCTTT. Amino acid sequence: CASSFRLNTEAFF.

The chain carries TRBV7-9 and TRBJ2-1, with D tentatively TRBD1 (5 bases). This CDR3 spans 13 amino acids. Germline-derived CDR1 and CDR2 are SEHNR and FQNEAQ (reference sequence). V was shortened by 5 bases and J by 8 bases, with 13 bases between the two germline ends. CDR3 bases: TGTGCCAGCAGCCCAAGGGTGACAGATGAGCAGTTCTTC. Protein: CASSPRVTDEQFF.

The gene calls are TRBV11-3 and TRBJ1-3, with D uncertain. This CDR3 region has 15 residues. Trimming pared 0 bases from V and 2 bases from J, leaving 8 bases between. Looked up from germline, CDR1 is SGHNT and CDR2 is YENEEA. The CDR3 spells CASSLDYRAGNTIYF. The CDR3 DNA follows: TGTGCCAGCAGCTTAGATTACCGGGCTGGAAACACCATATATTTT.

This chain connects TRBV7-9 to TRBJ1-5, with 9 bases aligning to TRBD1. The V segment lost 5 bases and the J segment 3 bases; nucleotides outside the gene matches: 5. Germline CDR1 reads SEHNR; CDR2 reads FQNEAQ (reference sequence). This CDR3 is 15 amino acids long. CDR3 in DNA: TGTGCCAGCAGCACGGACAGGGGTTACAATCAGCCCCAGCATTTT. It yields the protein CASSTDRGYNQPQHF.

This clone was counted only a few times. V and J are TRBV5-1 and TRBJ1-1; possibly TRBD1 for D (5 bases). Between the trimmed V and J ends, which lost 3 bases and 1 base, there was a span of 7 bases. This CDR3 has 13 residues. Germline assignment: CDR1 SGHRS and CDR2 YFSETQ. The CDR3 DNA follows: TGCGCCAGCAGCTCTCAGGGGAACACTGAAGCTTTCTTT. Encoded protein: CASSSQGNTEAFF.